The T cell receptor beta chain under discussion was sequenced for a study of OX40 agonist ivuxolimab in advanced cancers. Study-wide background: Patients were treated with ivuxolimab, an agonistic anti-OX40 (CD134) antibody. Points from the study as a whole: Some nonresponders also had low normalized T-cell clonal expansion. Not determined was the antigen specificity of the expanded peripheral T cells.

TCRdb's copy holds only in-frame clones and misses some; the assay was immunoSEQ multiplex PCR. The sample includes under 80,000 clones, just over 85% of them seen just once. V dropped 6 bases and J dropped 3 bases, with 8 bases sitting between them. CDR1 is SGHAT, CDR2 FQNNGV, per germline. This CDR3 comprises 12 residues. It was autoimmune disease history or systemic immunosuppression that excluded patients. As to this clone: Its antigen is not identified.

This specimen was CD4+ or CD8+ T cells sorted from blood, taken in a trial of the OX40 agonist ivuxolimab. The chain recombines TRBV11-2 with TRBJ2-5; D not resolved. The TCR was taken from an adult with an advanced solid tumor such as melanoma, head and neck, liver or kidney cancer. The CDR3 bases are TGTGCCAGCAGTATTGGAAAAGAGACCCAGTACTTC. Its protein product is CASSIGKETQYF.